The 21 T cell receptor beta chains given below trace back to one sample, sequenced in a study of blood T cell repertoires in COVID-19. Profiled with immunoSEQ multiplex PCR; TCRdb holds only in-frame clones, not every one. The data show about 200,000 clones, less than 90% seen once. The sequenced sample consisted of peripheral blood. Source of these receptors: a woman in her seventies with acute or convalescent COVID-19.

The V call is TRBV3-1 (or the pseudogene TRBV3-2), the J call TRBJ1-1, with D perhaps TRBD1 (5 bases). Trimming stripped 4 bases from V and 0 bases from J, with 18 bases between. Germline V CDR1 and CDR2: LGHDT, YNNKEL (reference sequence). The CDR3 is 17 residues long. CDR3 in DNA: TGTGCCAGCAGCCTCCCGCGTGGGGCGCACATGAACACTGAAGCTTTCTTT. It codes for CASSLPRGAHMNTEAFF.

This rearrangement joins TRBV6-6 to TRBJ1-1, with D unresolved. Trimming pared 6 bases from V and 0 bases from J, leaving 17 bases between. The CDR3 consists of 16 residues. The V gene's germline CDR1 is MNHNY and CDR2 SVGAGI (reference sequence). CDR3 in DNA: TGTGCCAGCAGCCTTACGGGAGGACCATTGAACACTGAAGCTTTCTTT. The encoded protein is CASSLTGGPLNTEAFF.

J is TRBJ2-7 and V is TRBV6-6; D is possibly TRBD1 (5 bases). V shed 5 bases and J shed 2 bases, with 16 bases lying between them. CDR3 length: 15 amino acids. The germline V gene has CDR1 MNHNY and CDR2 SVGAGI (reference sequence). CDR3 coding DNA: TGTGCCAGCAGTCCCGTTCAAGGGGTGGCCTACGAGCAGTACTTC. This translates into CASSPVQGVAYEQYF.

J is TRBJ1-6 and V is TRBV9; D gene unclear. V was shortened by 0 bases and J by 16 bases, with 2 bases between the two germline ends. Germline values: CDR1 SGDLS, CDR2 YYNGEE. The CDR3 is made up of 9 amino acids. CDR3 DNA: TGTGCCAGCAGCGTAGCTCTCCACTTT. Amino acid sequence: CASSVALHF.

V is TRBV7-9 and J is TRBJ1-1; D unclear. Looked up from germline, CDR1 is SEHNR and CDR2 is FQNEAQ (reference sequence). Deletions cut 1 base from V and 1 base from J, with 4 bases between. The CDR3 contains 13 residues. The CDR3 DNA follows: TGTGCCAGCAGCTTAGAGCAGAACACTGAAGCTTTCTTT. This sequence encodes CASSLEQNTEAFF. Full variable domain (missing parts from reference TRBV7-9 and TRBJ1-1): DTGVSQNPRHKITKRGQNVTFRCDPISEHNRLYWYRQTLGQGPEFLTYFQNEAQLEKSRLLSDRFSAERPKGSFSTLEIQRTEQGDSAMYLCASSLEQNTEAFFGQGTRLTVV.

In DNA form, the CDR3 reads TGTGCCAGCTCACCGCTAAGACAGGGGGTAGACTATGGCTACACCTTC. It yields the protein CASSPLRQGVDYGYTF. The chain recombines TRBV18 with TRBJ1-2, with 9 bases that match TRBD1. Per germline, CDR1 KGHSH and CDR2 LQKENI. Trimming removed 3 bases from V and 3 bases from J; junction bases left unmatched: 8. The length of the CDR3 is 16 residues. The full variable domain, rest sourced from reference TRBV18 and TRBJ1-2, is NAGVMQNPRHLVRRRGQEARLRCSPMKGHSHVYWYRQLPEEGLKFMVYLQKENIIDESGMPKERFSAEFPKEGPSILRIQQVVRGDSAAYFCASSPLRQGVDYGYTFGSGTRLTVV.

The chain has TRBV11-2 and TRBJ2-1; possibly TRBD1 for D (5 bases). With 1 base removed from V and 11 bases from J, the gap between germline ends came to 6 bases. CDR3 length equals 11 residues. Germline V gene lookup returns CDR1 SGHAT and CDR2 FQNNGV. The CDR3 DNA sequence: TGTGCCAGCAGCTTAGGGGGCAAGCAGTTCTTC. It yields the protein CASSLGGKQFF.

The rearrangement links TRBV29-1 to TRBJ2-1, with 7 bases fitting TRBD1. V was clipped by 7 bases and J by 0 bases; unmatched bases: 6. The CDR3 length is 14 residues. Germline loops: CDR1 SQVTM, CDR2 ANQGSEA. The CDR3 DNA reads TGCAGCGCCGTAGGGGACAGCTCCTACAATGAGCAGTTCTTC. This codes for CSAVGDSSYNEQFF.

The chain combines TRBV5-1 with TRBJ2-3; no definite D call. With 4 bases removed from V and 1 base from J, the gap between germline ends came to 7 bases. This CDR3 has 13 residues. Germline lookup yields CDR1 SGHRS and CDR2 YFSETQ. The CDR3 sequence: CASSEQGTDTQYF. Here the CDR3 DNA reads TGCGCCAGCAGCGAGCAGGGCACAGATACGCAGTATTTT.

CDR3 sequence (DNA): TGCGCCAGCAGCTTGGAGGGCAGGGACAATCAGCCCCAGCATTTT. It encodes CASSLEGRDNQPQHF. The V and J genes are TRBV5-1 and TRBJ1-5; D is perhaps TRBD1 (5 bases). The CDR3 sequence is 15 residues long. Germline V gene data show CDR1 as SGHRS and CDR2 as YFSETQ. V gave up 0 bases and J gave up 3 bases, with 10 bases separating them.

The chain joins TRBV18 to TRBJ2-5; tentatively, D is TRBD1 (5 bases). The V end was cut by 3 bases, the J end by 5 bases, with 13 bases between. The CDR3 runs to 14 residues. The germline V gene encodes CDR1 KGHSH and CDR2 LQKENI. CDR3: CASSPSQGRETQYF. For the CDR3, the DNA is TGTGCCAGCTCACCTTCCCAGGGTCGGGAGACCCAGTACTTC.

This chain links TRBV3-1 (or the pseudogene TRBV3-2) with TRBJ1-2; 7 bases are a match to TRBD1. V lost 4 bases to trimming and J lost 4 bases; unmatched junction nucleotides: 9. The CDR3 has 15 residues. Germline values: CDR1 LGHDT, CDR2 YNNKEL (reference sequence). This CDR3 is CASSPARGTVYGYTF. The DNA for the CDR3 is TGTGCCAGCAGCCCCGCTAGGGGGACAGTCTATGGCTACACCTTC.

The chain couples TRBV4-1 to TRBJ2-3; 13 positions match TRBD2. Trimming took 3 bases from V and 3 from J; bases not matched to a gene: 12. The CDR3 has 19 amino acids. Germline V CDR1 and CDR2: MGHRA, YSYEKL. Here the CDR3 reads CASSHPTGLAGVPTDTQYF. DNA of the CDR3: TGCGCCAGCAGCCATCCAACAGGACTAGCGGGGGTACCAACAGATACGCAGTATTTT.

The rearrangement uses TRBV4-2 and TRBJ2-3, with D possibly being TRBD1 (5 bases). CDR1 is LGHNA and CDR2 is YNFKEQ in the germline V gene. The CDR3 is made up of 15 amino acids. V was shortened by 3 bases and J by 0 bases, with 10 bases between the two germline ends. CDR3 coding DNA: TGTGCCAGCAGCCACTCTAGGGGTAGCACAGATACGCAGTATTTT. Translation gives CASSHSRGSTDTQYF.

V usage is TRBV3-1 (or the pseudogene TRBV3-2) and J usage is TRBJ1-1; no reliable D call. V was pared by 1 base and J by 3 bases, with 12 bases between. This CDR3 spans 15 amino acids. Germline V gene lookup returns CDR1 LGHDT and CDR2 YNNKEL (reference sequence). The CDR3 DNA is TGTGCCAGCAGCCAAGCCCGTAGCGGGGACACTGAAGCTTTCTTT. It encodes CASSQARSGDTEAFF.

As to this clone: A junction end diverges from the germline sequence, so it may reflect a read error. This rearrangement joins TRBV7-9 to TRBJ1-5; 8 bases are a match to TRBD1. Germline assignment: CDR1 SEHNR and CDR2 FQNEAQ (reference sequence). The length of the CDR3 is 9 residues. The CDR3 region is CASMTGVDF. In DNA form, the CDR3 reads TGTGCCAGCATGACAGGGGTCGACTTT.

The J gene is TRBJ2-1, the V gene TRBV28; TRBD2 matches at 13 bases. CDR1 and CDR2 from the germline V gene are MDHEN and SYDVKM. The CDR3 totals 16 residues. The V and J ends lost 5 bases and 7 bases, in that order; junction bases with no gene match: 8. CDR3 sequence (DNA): TGTGCCAGCAGTCCATGGACTAGCGGGAGTCAAAATGAGCAGTTCTTC. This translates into CASSPWTSGSQNEQFF.

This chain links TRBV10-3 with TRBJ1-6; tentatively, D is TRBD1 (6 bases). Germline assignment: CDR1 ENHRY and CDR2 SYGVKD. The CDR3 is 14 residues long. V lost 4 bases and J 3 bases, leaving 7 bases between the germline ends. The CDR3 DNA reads TGTGCCATCAGTGGGACAGACTATAATTCACCCCTCCACTTT. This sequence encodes CAISGTDYNSPLHF.

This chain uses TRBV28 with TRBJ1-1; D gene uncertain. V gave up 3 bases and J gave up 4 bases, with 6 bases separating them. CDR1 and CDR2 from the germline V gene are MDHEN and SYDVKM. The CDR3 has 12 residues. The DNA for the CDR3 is TGTGCCAGCAGTTTCGGAGTCACTGAAGCTTTCTTT. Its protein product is CASSFGVTEAFF.

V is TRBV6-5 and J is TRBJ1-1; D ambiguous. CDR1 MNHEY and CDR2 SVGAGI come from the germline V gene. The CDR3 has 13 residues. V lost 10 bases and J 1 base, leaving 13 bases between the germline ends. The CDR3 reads CAIQAHENTEAFF. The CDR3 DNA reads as TGTGCCATCCAAGCCCACGAGAACACTGAAGCTTTCTTT.

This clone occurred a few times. The CDR3 loop is CASSGGSRSYNEQFF. The CDR3 region has the DNA TGCGCCAGCAGTGGAGGGTCCCGCTCCTACAATGAGCAGTTCTTC. The chain is built from TRBV10-1 and TRBJ2-1, with D possibly matching TRBD2 (5 bases). V was cut by 4 bases and J by 0 bases, with 10 bases left in between. The CDR3 is made up of 15 amino acids. Germline V gene data show CDR1 as WNHNN and CDR2 as SYGVQD (reference sequence).